The 12 T cell receptor beta chains given below trace back to one sample, sequenced in a study of regulatory T cells in long-lasting Graves disease. Regarding time point: persistent/refractory GD, antithyroid drugs over 5 years with positive TRAb. Preparation of the TCR library used RNA extracted from PBMCs. Building of the TCR beta libraries involved iRepertoire HTBI primers and Arm-PCR of CDR3 regions. From the multiplex PCR reads, TCRdb called clonotypes with MiXCR, one entry per CDR3 protein. Counted here are about 340,000 distinct CDR3 sequences, around a fifth occurring once; the ten biggest clones make up less than 30%. Sequenced material: peripheral blood mononuclear cells (PBMCs), taken when the disease was refractory, from a patient treated with antithyroid drugs. All receptors come from a female donor with Graves disease.

The V gene is TRBV6-2 or TRBV6-3, the J gene TRBJ2-2; D not certain. The CDR3 extends over 14 amino acids. Germline CDR1 is MNHEY and CDR2 is SVGEGT. Trimming pared 6 bases from V and 3 bases from J, leaving 11 bases between. In DNA, the CDR3 is TGTGCCAGCAGCGGCGACCACTACACCGGGGAGCTGTTTTTT. As protein: CASSGDHYTGELFF.

The chain couples TRBV29-1 to TRBJ1-1; D gene uncertain. The V gene's germline CDR1 is SQVTM and CDR2 ANQGSEA. V lost 2 bases, J lost 4 bases, and 5 bases lay in between. The CDR3 is 11 amino acids. The CDR3 DNA is TGCAGCGTTGAAACAACCACTGAAGCTTTCTTT. It encodes CSVETTTEAFF.

The chain carries TRBV7-2 and TRBJ1-5; the D is unclear. Germline CDR1 and CDR2: SGHTA and FQGNSA. The CDR3 is 15 amino acids. V was shortened by 6 bases and J by 4 bases, with 16 bases between the two germline ends. In DNA form, the CDR3 reads TGTGCCAGCAGTCCTTACTGGTCGGGGAATCAGCCCCAGCATTTT. Translating it yields CASSPYWSGNQPQHF. Looking up the rest from reference TRBV7-2 and TRBJ1-5 gives the full variable domain: GAGVSQSPSNKVTEKGKDVELRCDPISGHTALYWYRQSLGQGLEFLIYFQGNSAPDKSGLPSDRFSAERTGGSVSTLTIQRTQQEDSAVYLCASSPYWSGNQPQHFGDGTRLSIL.

In this sample, this clonotype turned up a few times. The chain carries TRBV19 and TRBJ2-4; TRBD1 agrees at 7 bases. Germline CDR1 reads LNHDA; CDR2 reads SQIVND (reference sequence). This CDR3 spans 11 amino acids. V shed 7 bases, J shed 8 bases, and the junction held 2 bases outside the gene matches. The CDR3 sequence: CASKGAYIQYF. The DNA of the CDR3 is TGTGCCAGTAAGGGGGCCTACATTCAGTACTTC.

The chain has TRBV11-2 and TRBJ2-3; D not certain. The germline V gene encodes CDR1 SGHAT and CDR2 FQNNGV. The V end lost 5 bases, the J end lost 2 bases, and 8 bases lay between the germline ends. This CDR3 has 13 residues. The CDR3: CASSPRTTDTQYF. In DNA, the CDR3 is TGTGCCAGCAGCCCTCGGACCACAGATACGCAGTATTTT.

Note on this clonotype: As the CDR3 is not closed by the conserved phenylalanine or tryptophan, this likely results from a read error. This chain connects TRBV18 to TRBJ1-1; D is uncertain. V was shortened by 9 bases and J by 3 bases, with 17 bases between the two germline ends. Germline CDR1 KGHSH, CDR2 LQKENI. The CDR3 loop spans 14 amino acids. The CDR3 protein is CASLPGLADTEAFS. The CDR3 DNA sequence: TGTGCCAGTCTGCCGGGTCTCGCGGACACTGAAGCTTTCTCT.

This clonotype showed up many times. The J gene is TRBJ1-2, the V gene TRBV19, with 9 nucleotides matching TRBD1. The CDR3 is made up of 14 amino acids. Trimming removed 4 bases from V and 2 bases from J; junction bases left unmatched: 2. From germline, CDR1 is LNHDA and CDR2 SQIVND (reference sequence). CDR3 sequence: CASSTGTGNYGYTF. Written as DNA, the CDR3 is TGTGCCAGTAGTACGGGGACAGGGAACTATGGCTACACCTTC.

Comments on this clonotype: The junction differs from germline at one of its ends, possibly a read error. The J gene is TRBJ1-3, the V gene TRBV20-1; D call uncertain. Germline loops: CDR1 DFQATT, CDR2 SNEGSKA (reference sequence). This CDR3 contains 15 residues. Written as DNA, the CDR3 is TGCAGTGCTAGGGGCAGACCCGCCTCTGGAAACACCGTATATTTT. Translating gives CSARGRPASGNTVYF.

As for this clonotype: A much larger clone differs by one base, so this may be a read error. This chain's CDR3 is CASSNYGTSGGTETQYF. In nucleotides, the CDR3 is TGCGCCAGCAGCAACTACGGGACTAGCGGGGGGACAGAGACCCAGTACTTC. V is TRBV5-1 and J is TRBJ2-5, with TRBD2 identical over 15 bases. Germline V gene lookup returns CDR1 SGHRS and CDR2 YFSETQ. This CDR3 has 17 amino acids. The ends lost 4 bases at V and 4 bases at J; junction bases unmatched: 8.

The chain employs TRBV27 and TRBJ2-2, with TRBD2 as a possible D gene (7 bases). CDR3 length equals 14 residues. Trimming removed 7 bases from V and 7 bases from J, with 16 bases in between. CDR1 is MNHEY and CDR2 is SMNVEV in the germline V gene (reference sequence). In DNA, the CDR3 is TGTGCCAGCAAGGGGGGGCGGGGTCGCGGGGAGCTGTTTTTT. As protein: CASKGGRGRGELFF.

The rearrangement links TRBV28 to TRBJ1-1, with no clear D. V lost 6 bases and J lost 0, with 8 bases in between. Germline CDR1 is MDHEN and CDR2 is SYDVKM. The CDR3 is made up of 13 amino acids. The CDR3 reads CASRAHLNTEAFF. The DNA of the CDR3 is TGTGCCAGCAGAGCACACTTGAACACTGAAGCTTTCTTT. Full variable domain (rest looked up from reference TRBV28 and TRBJ1-1): DVKVTQSSRYLVKRTGEKVFLECVQDMDHENMFWYRQDPGLGLRLIYFSYDVKMKEKGDIPEGYSVSREKKERFSLILESASTNQTSMYLCASRAHLNTEAFFGQGTRLTVV.

The rearrangement uses TRBV19 and TRBJ1-4; D remains unclear. Per the germline V gene, CDR1 is LNHDA and CDR2 is SQIVND (reference sequence). The CDR3 consists of 14 residues. The V and J ends lost 5 bases and 0 bases respectively, with 7 bases between them. CDR3 loop: CASSRGPTNEKLFF. The DNA for the CDR3 is TGTGCCAGTAGTCGCGGCCCAACTAATGAAAAACTGTTTTTT. Complete variable domain (other parts from reference TRBV19 and TRBJ1-4): DGGITQSPKYLFRKEGQNVTLSCEQNLNHDAMYWYRQDPGQGLRLIYYSQIVNDFQKGDIAEGYSVSREKKESFPLTVTSAQKNPTAFYLCASSRGPTNEKLFFGSGTQLSVL.